This entry is about one T cell receptor (beta chain). Individuals drawn from 24 US areas were about 18 to 90 years old. Cohorts were based on clinical histories the participants reported. The recovered donors of Cohort 3 showed two negative PCRs, clearance, or symptom resolution. This sample was taken from a study of blood T cell repertoires in COVID-19. Study in general: T cells, B-cell-depleted T cells, or PBMCs provided the cDNA or gDNA that served as material.

Only in-frame clones appear in the TCRdb table, and some are missing; sequencing was by immunoSEQ multiplex PCR. Here the sample spans approximately 320,000 clones, around nine tenths being singletons. The sample comprised PBMCs or T cells enriched from blood (not recorded which). The sequence was collected from a man aged 55 to 69 who had recovered from COVID-19.

The CDR3 nucleotides read TGCGCCAGCAGCTTGGCCCAGGCGAACACTGAAGCTTTCTTT. It translates to CASSLAQANTEAFF. This chain joins TRBV5-1 and TRBJ1-1; no firm D call. V dropped 0 bases and J dropped 1 base, with 7 bases sitting between them. Germline CDR1 SGHRS, CDR2 YFSETQ. This CDR3 has 14 amino acids.